Each of the 2 T cell receptor beta chains below was sequenced from the same sample in a study of blood T cell repertoires in COVID-19. This table comes from immunoSEQ multiplex PCR, and its TCRdb copy is limited to in-frame clones, with some not included. The sample shows more than 200,000 clones, 88% of them seen only once. Material: peripheral blood. The receptors come from a man aged 80 or over with acute or convalescent COVID-19.

This rearrangement joins TRBV18 to TRBJ2-7; tentative D call: TRBD1 (6 bases). The CDR3 runs to 14 residues. Germline lookup yields CDR1 KGHSH and CDR2 LQKENI. Trimming took off 1 base at V and 4 bases at J, with 11 bases between the two ends. The CDR3 sequence is CASSPRAGAYEQYF. The CDR3 region has the DNA TGTGCCAGCTCACCACGGGCAGGGGCATACGAGCAGTACTTC.

The CDR3 DNA reads TGCAGCCTCAAGTCGGGGGGCAGTGGCTACACCTTC. It translates to CSLKSGGSGYTF. The chain combines TRBV29-1 with TRBJ1-2; possibly TRBD1 for D (6 bases). The germline V gene encodes CDR1 SQVTM and CDR2 ANQGSEA. Trimming left V 8 bases short and J 7 bases short, with 17 bases between. This CDR3 is 12 amino acids long.